The 6 T cell receptor beta chains listed next were all sequenced from one sample in a study of T cells in Graves' hyperthyroidism and ophthalmopathy. Amplification of TCR beta CDR3 regions used RNA as the template. The TCR CDR3 first-round RT-PCR relied on the HTBI primer set. MiXCR, run by TCRdb on the multiplex PCR reads, gives a single entry per CDR3 protein. The table lists some 350,000 distinct CDR3 sequences, 15% to 18% of them singletons. The sequencing input was blood. These receptors all come from a woman under 30 with Graves' hyperthyroidism that later progressed to Graves' ophthalmopathy.

This clonotype appeared many times. The gene calls are TRBV18 and TRBJ1-3; 7 nucleotides match TRBD1. Trimming took 5 bases from V and 2 from J; bases not matched to a gene: 3. The CDR3 covers 14 residues. CDR1 is KGHSH and CDR2 is LQKENI in the germline V gene. The CDR3 is CASSNQGAGNTIYF. CDR3 DNA sequence: TGTGCCAGCTCAAACCAGGGGGCTGGAAACACCATATATTTT.

The rearrangement joins TRBV9 to TRBJ1-5; D gene uncertain. In germline, CDR1 is SGDLS, CDR2 YYNGEE. With 3 bases removed from V and 6 bases from J, the gap between germline ends came to 13 bases. The CDR3 is 14 residues long. CDR3 region: CASSERGEGQPQHF. The CDR3 DNA follows: TGTGCCAGCAGCGAGCGGGGAGAGGGTCAGCCCCAGCATTTT.

J is TRBJ2-3 and V is TRBV15; weak D call: TRBD2 (5 bases). The CDR3 covers 16 residues. The germline CDR1 and CDR2 sequences are LNHNV and YYDKDF (reference sequence). Trimming removed 3 bases from V and 5 bases from J, with 18 bases in between. CDR3 coding DNA: TGTGCCACCAGCAGGCAGACGGGGAACCCAGGAGATACGCAGTATTTT. This translates into CATSRQTGNPGDTQYF. Filled out from reference TRBV15 and TRBJ2-3, the complete variable domain reads DAMVIQNPRYQVTQFGKPVTLSCSQTLNHNVMYWYQQKSSQAPKLLFHYYDKDFNNEADTPDNFQSRRPNTSFCFLDIRSPGLGDTAMYLCATSRQTGNPGDTQYFGPGTRLTVL.

In this sample, this clonotype turned up a few times. This chain uses TRBV2 with TRBJ2-1, with D perhaps matching TRBD2 (5 bases). This CDR3 is built from 11 residues. Germline V gene sequence: CDR1 SNHLY, CDR2 FYNNEI. Trimming left V 7 bases short and J 9 bases short, with 10 bases between. The CDR3 nucleotides read TGTGCCAGCAATGGAGGCAGTGAGCAGTTCTTC. Its protein is CASNGGSEQFF.

The chain recombines TRBV19 with TRBJ2-1; 8 nucleotides line up with TRBD1. The CDR3 runs to 16 residues. V was pared by 5 bases and J by 1 base, with 7 bases of the junction left unmatched. Germline CDR1 and CDR2: LNHDA and SQIVND (reference sequence). The CDR3 loop reads CASSPYRGKSYNEQFF. In nucleotides, the CDR3 is TGTGCCAGTAGTCCCTACAGGGGGAAGTCCTACAATGAGCAGTTCTTC.

As concerns this clonotype: One junction end does not reproduce the germline sequence, and a read error may be involved. The V gene is TRBV12-3 or TRBV12-4, the J gene TRBJ2-1; 7 bases match TRBD1. The CDR3 loop spans 12 amino acids. In DNA, the CDR3 is TGTGTCAGCAGCCCAGGGGGCAATGAGCAGTTCTTC. Translation: CVSSPGGNEQFF.